This T cell receptor (beta chain) was recovered during a study of molecular identifiers for immune sequencing clone quantification. Study-wide points: Spiked Jurkat TCR RNA equal to one cell could reportedly be picked out among one million naive cells.

Per the germline V gene, CDR1 is MNHEY and CDR2 is SVGAGI. V lost 8 bases and J 5 bases, leaving 15 bases between the germline ends. The CDR3 spans 13 residues. This clonotype came up a few times. Its target is unknown. TCRdb reprocessed the PCR reads with MiXCR, giving one entry per CDR3 protein. The sample gives around 480,000 distinct CDR3 sequences, about 26% of which show up once; roughly 0.79% is in the top ten. The rearrangement uses TRBV6-5 and TRBJ2-5; D possibly corresponds to TRBD2 (7 bases). Sequenced input: naive CD8+ T cells from blood, with Jurkat cell RNA spiked in. The subset denotes: FACS-sorted CD8+CD4-CCR7+CD45RA+ naive T cells. The receptor was isolated from a human donor in good health. Some libraries in this study had Jurkat cell RNA spiked in. The CDR3 sequence is CASSRGGAETQYF. CDR3 nucleotide sequence: TGTGCCAGCTCGAGGGGGGGAGCCGAGACCCAGTACTTC.